The source of this T cell receptor beta chain is a study of T cell changes during pregnancy in multiple sclerosis. This clone was observed a single time. Germline V lookup: CDR1 MNHEY, CDR2 SMNVEV (reference sequence). The CDR3 sequence is 14 residues long. V was trimmed by 6 bases and J by 0 bases, leaving 12 bases between them. Generated by immunoSEQ multiplex PCR, the TCRdb table keeps only in-frame clones and is missing some. The data hold tens of thousands of clones, with approximately 91% observed a single time. The rearrangement uses TRBV27 and TRBJ2-7; D call uncertain. Material: peripheral blood, obtained in the third trimester of pregnancy. This clonotype was obtained from a female donor with multiple sclerosis, enrolled in a pregnancy study. The CDR3 region is CASRYTVSSYEQYF. The CDR3 coding sequence is TGTGCCAGCAGGTATACCGTGAGCTCCTACGAGCAGTACTTC.